This TCR beta chain comes out of a study of response to subunit inactivated influenza vaccine. A single record per CDR3 protein comes from TCRdb applying MiXCR to the RT-PCR reads. The sample includes about 500,000 distinct CDR3 sequences, 10% to 15% of them seen just once. This clonotype was detected a few times. Trimming removed 0 bases from V and 5 bases from J, with 9 bases in between. The CDR3 extends over 15 amino acids. Germline CDR1 reads SGDLS; CDR2 reads YYNGEE. The TCR comes from a man aged 45-65 years who received an inactivated influenza vaccine. The rearrangement uses TRBV9 and TRBJ1-6; no definite D call. This specimen was PBMCs from blood, taken 40 to 50 days after vaccination. The CDR3 nucleotides are TGTGCCAGCAGCGTAGCTGGAAGAAATAATTCACCCCTCCACTTT. This sequence encodes CASSVAGRNNSPLHF.